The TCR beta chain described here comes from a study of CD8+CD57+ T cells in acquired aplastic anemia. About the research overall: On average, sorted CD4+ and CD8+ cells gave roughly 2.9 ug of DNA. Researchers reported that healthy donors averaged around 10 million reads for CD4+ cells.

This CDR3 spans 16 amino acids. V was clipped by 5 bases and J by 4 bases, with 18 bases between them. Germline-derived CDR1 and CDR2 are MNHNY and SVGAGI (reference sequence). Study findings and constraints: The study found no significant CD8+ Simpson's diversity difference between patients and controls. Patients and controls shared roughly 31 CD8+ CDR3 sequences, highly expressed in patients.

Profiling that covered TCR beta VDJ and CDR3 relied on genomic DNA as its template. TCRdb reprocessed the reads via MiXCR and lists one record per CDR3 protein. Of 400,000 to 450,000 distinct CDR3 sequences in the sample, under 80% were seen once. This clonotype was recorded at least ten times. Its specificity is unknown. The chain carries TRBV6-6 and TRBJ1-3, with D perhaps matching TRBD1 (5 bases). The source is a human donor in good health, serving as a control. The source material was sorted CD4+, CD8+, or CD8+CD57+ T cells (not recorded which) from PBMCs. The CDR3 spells CASSEGRPRPGNTIYF. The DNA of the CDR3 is TGTGCCAGCAGTGAGGGACGTCCACGACCCGGAAACACCATATATTTT.